Presented here are 26 T cell receptor beta chains from one specimen sequenced in a study of CD8+CD57+ T cells in acquired aplastic anemia. CDR3 and TCR beta VDJ profiling relied on a genomic DNA template. One entry per CDR3 protein, called by TCRdb with MiXCR from the reads. The sample lists just over 400,000 distinct CDR3 sequences, 65% to 75% occurring once. The sample comprised sorted CD4+, CD8+, or CD8+CD57+ T cells (not recorded which) from PBMCs. The receptor set was obtained from a human donor in good health, serving as a control.

Only one count was recorded for this clonotype. This may stem from a read error, because a much larger clone lies one nucleotide away. The rearrangement uses TRBV7-2 and TRBJ1-5; a weak D match, TRBD1 (5 bases). CDR1 and CDR2 (germline): SGHTA, FQGNSA. The V gene lost 4 bases and the J gene lost 5 bases, with 12 bases spanning the gap. CDR3 length equals 14 residues. The DNA for the CDR3 is TGTGCCAGCAGCTCGAGACAGACCTATCAGCCCCAGCATTTT. Protein: CASSSRQTYQPQHF.

The chain joins TRBV10-3 to TRBJ2-5, with 15 nucleotides matching TRBD2. The V segment lost 6 bases and the J segment 6 bases; nucleotides outside the gene matches: 8. The CDR3 length is 16 residues. CDR1 and CDR2 from the germline V gene are ENHRY and SYGVKD. CDR3 sequence (DNA): TGTGCCATCAGCGTCGGGACTAGCGGGGGGCTGCAGACCCAGTACTTC. Protein product: CAISVGTSGGLQTQYF.

The rearrangement uses TRBV9 and TRBJ1-5, with D possibly TRBD1 on 5 matching bases. The CDR3 is 16 residues long. From germline, CDR1 is SGDLS and CDR2 YYNGEE. Deletions cut 0 bases from V and 2 bases from J, with 12 bases between. CDR3 region: CASSVATDTGNQPQHF. Written as DNA, the CDR3 is TGTGCCAGCAGCGTAGCGACAGACACCGGCAATCAGCCCCAGCATTTT.

Remarks on this clonotype: This sequence may be a read error, since a much larger clone differs from it by one base. The CDR3 carries no conserved terminal phenylalanine or tryptophan, so it likely arises from a read error. CDR3 amino acids: CASSVGTGVTGELFL. The CDR3 DNA reads as TGTGCCAGCAGTGTTGGGACAGGGGTCACCGGGGAGCTGTTTCTT. The genes are TRBV6-1 and TRBJ2-2; 10 bases match TRBD1. Germline V CDR1 and CDR2: MNHNS, SASEGT. The V gene end was trimmed by 4 bases and the J gene end by 4 bases; junction bases not matched to a gene: 3. The CDR3 is made up of 15 amino acids.

This clonotype was recorded many times. V is TRBV11-2 and J is TRBJ1-4; the D gene is possibly TRBD1 (6 bases). Germline V gene sequence: CDR1 SGHAT, CDR2 FQNNGV. The CDR3 is 16 residues long. V was clipped by 3 bases and J by 5 bases, with 16 bases between them. The CDR3 DNA sequence: TGTGCCAGCAGCTTTGTTACCGGGACAAGAAATGAAAAACTGTTTTTT. Its protein is CASSFVTGTRNEKLFF.

Concerning this clonotype: The conserved closing phenylalanine or tryptophan is absent in this CDR3, likely reflecting a read error. No DNA is shown, since the ends of the CDR3 on it are uncertain; the CDR3 is the one TCRdb lists. The rearrangement uses TRBV9 and TRBJ2-3; the table names TRBD1, a call not compared with the DNA. The V gene's germline CDR1 is SGDLS and CDR2 YYNGEE. The CDR3 is 13 amino acids long, termini counted. CDR3 amino acids: CASSLSRTGQESL.

The V call is TRBV5-6, the J call TRBJ2-2, with D unclear. The CDR3 extends over 15 amino acids. V was clipped by 4 bases and J by 4 bases, with 14 bases between them. Germline V CDR1 and CDR2: SGHDT, YYEEEE. CDR3 sequence reads: CASSLPPGITGELFF. The CDR3 DNA reads as TGTGCCAGCAGCCTGCCCCCAGGTATCACCGGGGAGCTGTTTTTT.

This clonotype was picked up a small number of times. The genes are TRBV20-1 and TRBJ2-1, with D unresolved. The CDR3 spans 14 residues. From germline, CDR1 is DFQATT and CDR2 SNEGSKA (reference sequence). V lost 8 bases to trimming and J lost 7 bases, with 21 bases between them. In DNA form, the CDR3 reads TGCAGTACGTCGAAGGACCGTCTTCTGAATGAGCAGTTCTTC. This translates into CSTSKDRLLNEQFF.

V gene TRBV12-3 or TRBV12-4 combines with J gene TRBJ2-1, with D perhaps matching TRBD1 or TRBD2 (5 bases each). Trimming shortened V by 4 bases and J by 4 bases, and 14 bases separated the two germline ends. The CDR3 is 15 residues long. The CDR3 nucleotides are TGTGCCAGCAGTTACACGGGACCGGGGTACAATGAGCAGTTCTTC. Translation: CASSYTGPGYNEQFF.

Worth noting for this clonotype: Since no conserved phenylalanine or tryptophan closes the CDR3, a read error is the likely cause. The DNA is left out, because the CDR3 cannot be placed on it with certainty; the CDR3 is given as TCRdb lists it. The V and J genes are TRBV7-2 and TRBJ2-7; the table calls TRBD1, which could not be checked here. 11 amino acids form the CDR3, both terminal residues included. The germline gives CDR1 SGHTA, CDR2 FQGNSA. This CDR3 reads CASSLDRDRAY.

With respect to this clonotype: The junction and the germline gene differ at one end; a read error may be behind it. The rearrangement uses TRBV5-1 and TRBJ2-1; D possibly matches TRBD1 or TRBD2 (6 bases each). Germline-derived CDR1 and CDR2 are SGHRS and YFSETQ. CDR3 length equals 14 residues. This CDR3 reads CASRLSSRGDEQFF. The CDR3 bases are TGCGCTAGCAGATTATCGAGTAGGGGGGATGAGCAGTTCTTC. Together with reference TRBV5-1 and TRBJ2-1, the CDR3 gives the full variable domain: KAGVTQTPRYLIKTRGQQVTLSCSPISGHRSVSWYQQTPGQGLQFLFEYFSETQRNKGNFPGRFSGRQFSNSRSEMNVSTLELGDSALYLCASRLSSRGDEQFFGPGTRLTVL.

Note on this clonotype: A much larger clone lies one base from this, so it may be a read error. This chain joins TRBV25-1 and TRBJ1-6; possibly TRBD1 for D (6 bases). CDR3 size: 13 residues. Per the germline V gene, CDR1 is MGHDK and CDR2 is SYGVNS. The CDR3 protein is CASSTDRNSALHF. CDR3 in DNA: TGTGCCAGCAGTACGGACAGAAATTCAGCCCTCCACTTT.

This clonotype occurred once. Being one base from a much bigger clone, this may be a read error. The CDR3 coding sequence is TGTGCCAGCAGGACCTCTCCAGCGATAGATACGCAGTATTTT. It encodes CASRTSPAIDTQYF. V is TRBV6-1 and J is TRBJ2-3; the D is unclear. The CDR3 sequence is 14 residues long. Germline V gene lookup returns CDR1 MNHNS and CDR2 SASEGT. Trimming left V 6 bases short and J 5 bases short, with 15 bases between.

Notes on this clonotype: The conserved phenylalanine or tryptophan is not found at the CDR3 terminus, so this likely reflects a read error. CDR3 nucleotide sequence: TGTGCCAGCAACACGGTTGAAGGCTACACCTAC. Translated: CASNTVEGYTY. J is TRBJ1-2 and V is TRBV7-2; D ambiguous. CDR3 length: 11 amino acids. With 7 bases removed from V and 8 bases from J, the gap between germline ends came to 11 bases. Germline V gene sequence: CDR1 SGHTA, CDR2 FQGNSA.

The chain joins TRBV24-1 to TRBJ2-7; TRBD1 agrees at 11 bases. Germline-derived CDR1 and CDR2 are KGHDR and SFDVKD. J gave up 2 bases and V 4 bases, and 6 bases lay outside the gene matches. CDR3 size: 16 residues. The CDR3 loop is CATSDPWTGGPYEQYF. The CDR3, as DNA: TGTGCCACCAGTGACCCATGGACAGGGGGCCCCTACGAGCAGTACTTC.

Ten or more counts support this clonotype. The chain links TRBV6-5 to TRBJ2-3; either TRBD1 or TRBD2 may fit D (5 bases each). The CDR3 has 13 residues. CDR1 and CDR2 from the germline V gene are MNHEY and SVGAGI. Trimming took 8 bases from V and 2 from J, leaving 11 bases between them. In DNA form, the CDR3 reads TGTGCCAGCCGTCGGGGCGTCACAGATACGCAGTATTTT. This encodes CASRRGVTDTQYF.

Regarding this clonotype: A read error is likely, as this CDR3 ends without the conserved phenylalanine or tryptophan. The chain is built from TRBV7-3 and TRBJ1-1; D is ambiguous. V was cut by 8 bases and J by 6 bases, with 16 bases left in between. The CDR3 has 13 residues. In germline, CDR1 is SGHTA, CDR2 FQGTGA. CDR3 sequence: CASSRRREAEAFT. In DNA form, the CDR3 reads TGTGCCAGCTCGAGGCGTCGTGAGGCTGAAGCTTTCACT.

The V call is TRBV7-2, the J call TRBJ1-6; D is perhaps TRBD1 (5 bases). V was cut by 3 bases and J by 15 bases, with 24 bases left in between. The germline V gene encodes CDR1 SGHTA and CDR2 FQGNSA. The CDR3 totals 16 residues. The CDR3 coding sequence is TGTGCCAGCAGCTTGAATGGTGGGAGGGGTAATGGCTACCTCCACTTT. Translation gives CASSLNGGRGNGYLHF.

This clonotype was seen a single time. This chain joins TRBV5-1 and TRBJ2-7, with 11 bases lining up with TRBD1. The CDR3 has 15 residues. Germline assignment: CDR1 SGHRS and CDR2 YFSETQ. The V and J ends lost 4 bases and 3 bases, in that order; junction bases with no gene match: 6. CDR3 loop: CASSQYGTGGYEQYF. The DNA of the CDR3 is TGCGCCAGCAGCCAGTACGGGACAGGGGGCTACGAGCAGTACTTC.

Comment on this clonotype: Compared with germline, one end of the junction differs, possibly owing to a read error. The chain combines TRBV7-6 with TRBJ1-6; 7 bases line up with TRBD1. The CDR3 length is 13 residues. The germline V gene encodes CDR1 SGHVS and CDR2 FNYEAQ. The CDR3 sequence is CASSPGQLSPVQF. CDR3 DNA: TGTGCCAGCAGCCCGGGACAGTTATCACCCGTCCAATTT.

A few counts support this clonotype. One base away lies a much larger clone, so this may be a sequencing read error. The chain employs TRBV25-1 and TRBJ2-5, with TRBD2 matching over 9 bases. The V and J ends lost 6 bases and 5 bases, in that order; junction bases with no gene match: 7. The CDR3 extends over 14 amino acids. From germline, CDR1 is MGHDK and CDR2 SYGVNS. The CDR3 reads CASSGGRGGETQYF. The CDR3 DNA reads TGTGCCAGCAGCGGGGGGCGGGGGGGCGAGACCCAGTACTTC.

The chain carries TRBV14 and TRBJ1-3, with 7 nucleotides matching TRBD1. V trimming: 4 bases; J trimming: 11 bases; junction bases outside the gene matches: 17. This CDR3 has 16 amino acids. Germline V gene sequence: CDR1 SGHDN, CDR2 FVKESK. CDR3 sequence reads: CASSPEGAANSPPIYF. In DNA, the CDR3 is TGTGCCAGCAGCCCAGAGGGGGCGGCGAATTCACCCCCCATATATTTT.

The CDR3 bases are TGTGCCAGCAGTACGACAGGGGCGGAAGATACGCAGTATTTT. Protein product: CASSTTGAEDTQYF. This chain joins TRBV12-3 or TRBV12-4 and TRBJ2-3; TRBD1 agrees at 8 bases. The ends lost 5 bases at V and 5 bases at J; junction bases unmatched: 6. The CDR3 is made up of 14 amino acids.

The rearrangement joins TRBV7-8 to TRBJ2-7, with TRBD1 identical over 8 bases. J gave up 7 bases and V 4 bases, and 12 bases lay outside the gene matches. Germline loops: CDR1 SGHVS, CDR2 FQNEAQ. The CDR3 runs 15 residues. The CDR3 spells CASSSGTGRYEEQYF. Written as DNA, the CDR3 is TGTGCCAGCAGCTCAGGGACAGGACGCTACGAGGAGCAGTACTTC.

This clonotype was picked up many times. This chain uses TRBV7-6 with TRBJ2-3; 12 nucleotides line up with TRBD2. V shed 5 bases, J shed 1 base, and the junction held 4 bases outside the gene matches. The germline gives CDR1 SGHVS, CDR2 FNYEAQ. This CDR3 comprises 16 residues. The CDR3 region has the DNA TGTGCCAGCAGCCTACTAGCGGGGGGTCGCACAGATACGCAGTATTTT. Protein: CASSLLAGGRTDTQYF.

The chain links TRBV15 to TRBJ1-3, with 7 positions matching TRBD1. The CDR3 is made up of 16 amino acids. Looked up from germline, CDR1 is LNHNV and CDR2 is YYDKDF (reference sequence). The J segment lost 6 bases and the V segment lost 4 bases, leaving 12 bases of the junction unmatched. The CDR3 here is CATSIWTGSSENTIYF. The CDR3 DNA reads as TGTGCCACCAGCATATGGACAGGCAGCTCCGAAAACACCATATATTTT. The full variable domain, with the rest looked up from reference TRBV15 and TRBJ1-3, is DAMVIQNPRYQVTQFGKPVTLSCSQTLNHNVMYWYQQKSSQAPKLLFHYYDKDFNNEADTPDNFQSRRPNTSFCFLDIRSPGLGDTAMYLCATSIWTGSSENTIYFGEGSWLTVV.